The clone carrying this T cell receptor (beta chain) was seen only a few times. Its antigen is not identified. One entry per CDR3 protein results from TCRdb running MiXCR on the reads. The sample consists of around 900,000 distinct CDR3 sequences, roughly 30% of them appearing once. V dropped 8 bases and J dropped 4; count of bases not matched to a gene: 16. CDR3 length equals 16 residues. Germline values: CDR1 SEHNR, CDR2 FQNEAQ (reference sequence). The sample originates from a study of T cell repertoires in cytomegalovirus infection. Turning to the study itself: As its CMV epitopes, the study selected recently identified HLA-C-restricted and well-studied HLA-B-restricted targets. Shared public TCR beta signatures pointed to both CMV infection and a matching HLA type. Study-level results: The ex vivo response was dominated by HLA-C-restricted CMV-specific TCR beta clonotypes.

The V and J genes are TRBV7-9 and TRBJ1-1, with TRBD1 identical over 7 bases. The material was cultured CD8+ T cells from PBMCs, obtained from culture after CMV antigen stimulation. The clonotype was recovered from a human donor in good health (CMV status not recorded). Some clones in this sample may be carry-over from other donors' samples. The CDR3 bases are TGTGCCAGCGTCGGTCCAAGGAAGGGGGCCCGCACTGAAGCTTTCTTT. It specifies CASVGPRKGARTEAFF.